The 27 T cell receptor beta chains below all came from one sample that was sequenced in a study of blood T cell repertoires in COVID-19. Profiled with immunoSEQ multiplex PCR; TCRdb holds only in-frame clones, not every one. This table has about 260,000 clones, approximately 87% appearing once. Sequencing was done on a sample of peripheral blood. These TCRs come from a woman aged 45-65 years with acute or convalescent COVID-19.

This rearrangement joins TRBV11-3 to TRBJ2-1, with TRBD1 identical over 7 bases. The length of the CDR3 is 15 residues. J gave up 7 bases and V 2 bases, and 8 bases lay outside the gene matches. Germline values: CDR1 SGHNT, CDR2 YENEEA. The CDR3: CASSLRGQVENEQFF. Written as DNA, the CDR3 is TGTGCCAGCAGCTTAAGAGGACAGGTCGAAAATGAGCAGTTCTTC.

The chain carries TRBV5-1 and TRBJ2-2; D is perhaps TRBD2 (5 bases). Germline values: CDR1 SGHRS, CDR2 YFSETQ. CDR3 size: 13 residues. The V end was cut by 5 bases, the J end by 6 bases, with 11 bases between. The CDR3: CASSTRTPGELFF. The CDR3 coding sequence is TGCGCCAGCAGTACTAGAACCCCCGGGGAGCTGTTTTTT.

This chain uses TRBV7-2 with TRBJ2-7; 9 positions agree with TRBD2. The CDR3 is made up of 16 amino acids. The junction had 6 bases not matched to a gene; V was cut back by 0 bases and J by 3 bases. In germline, CDR1 is SGHTA, CDR2 FQGNSA. Here the CDR3 reads CASSLALAGRLYEQYF. The DNA of the CDR3 is TGTGCCAGCAGCTTAGCACTAGCGGGCCGGCTCTACGAGCAGTACTTC.

The chain recombines TRBV5-6 with TRBJ1-4; D remains ambiguous. CDR1 SGHDT and CDR2 YYEEEE come from the germline V gene. The CDR3 extends over 14 amino acids. V gave up 0 bases and J gave up 6 bases, with 9 bases separating them. CDR3 coding DNA: TGTGCCAGCAGCTTGGGCAGGTGGGATGAAAAACTGTTTTTT. This encodes CASSLGRWDEKLFF. The whole variable domain, filled in from reference TRBV5-6 and TRBJ1-4, reads DAGVTQSPTHLIKTRGQQVTLRCSPKSGHDTVSWYQQALGQGPQFIFQYYEEEERQRGNFPDRFSGHQFPNYSSELNVNALLLGDSALYLCASSLGRWDEKLFFGSGTQLSVL.

The CDR3 coding sequence is TGCGCCAGCAGCCCGACTCGGACTAGCGGGAGGATAGCAGATACGCAGTATTTT. Translated, it gives CASSPTRTSGRIADTQYF. The genes are TRBV5-1 and TRBJ2-3, with 14 bases aligning to TRBD2. Germline V gene sequence: CDR1 SGHRS, CDR2 YFSETQ. V gave up 4 bases and J gave up 4 bases; unmatched junction bases: 11. The CDR3 covers 18 residues.

The chain combines TRBV5-4 with TRBJ1-6; D unclear. Germline CDR1 reads SGHNT; CDR2 reads YYREEE (reference sequence). The CDR3 runs to 15 residues. Trimming took 0 bases from V and 14 from J, leaving 18 bases between them. In DNA, the CDR3 is TGTGCCAGCAGCTTGGCCAGCACGGGAATTTACACCCTCCACTTT. It encodes CASSLASTGIYTLHF.

The chain has TRBV5-1 and TRBJ1-1, with no clear D. The CDR3 has 13 residues. CDR1 and CDR2 (germline): SGHRS, YFSETQ. Trimming stripped 0 bases from V and 6 bases from J, with 9 bases between. The chain's CDR3 is CASSLASTPEAFF. The CDR3 DNA is TGCGCCAGCAGCTTGGCGTCGACACCTGAAGCTTTCTTT.

This chain uses TRBV27 with TRBJ2-3, with 8 bases matching TRBD2. With 2 bases clipped from V and 4 bases from J, the junction kept 11 bases outside the gene matches. CDR1 is MNHEY, CDR2 SMNVEV, per germline (reference sequence). The CDR3 has 17 amino acids. The CDR3 coding sequence is TGTGCCAGCAGTTTAAGGAGCGGGAGTTTAGCGGCAGATACGCAGTATTTT. Amino acids: CASSLRSGSLAADTQYF.

This clone was seen a single time. V and J are TRBV5-1 and TRBJ2-1; 10 positions match TRBD2. The CDR3 is made up of 16 amino acids. Trimming removed 5 bases from V and 4 bases from J; junction bases left unmatched: 9. Germline CDR1 and CDR2: SGHRS and YFSETQ. This chain's CDR3 is CASSESGRAHYNEQFF. Here the CDR3 DNA reads TGCGCCAGCAGTGAGAGCGGGAGGGCCCATTACAATGAGCAGTTCTTC.

V is TRBV5-4 and J is TRBJ2-2; TRBD2 agrees at 16 bases. Trimming took 7 bases from V and 5 from J; bases not matched to a gene: 8. Germline CDR1 SGHNT, CDR2 YYREEE (reference sequence). The CDR3 loop spans 17 amino acids. CDR3 coding DNA: TGTGCCAGCGGCACCGGGACTAGCGGGAGGGGGACCGGGGAGCTGTTTTTT. This gives the protein CASGTGTSGRGTGELFF.

The chain recombines TRBV30 with TRBJ1-4; tentatively, D is TRBD1 (5 bases). The CDR3 is 14 residues long. Trimming removed 3 bases at V and 8 bases at J, with 16 bases between. Germline-derived CDR1 and CDR2 are GTSNPN and SVGIG (reference sequence). In nucleotides, the CDR3 is TGTGCCTGGAGCCGCCCGGGACTGCGGGAAAAACTGTTTTTT. Translating it yields CAWSRPGLREKLFF.

J is TRBJ2-1 and V is TRBV27; D possibly corresponds to TRBD2 (6 bases). From germline, CDR1 is MNHEY and CDR2 SMNVEV (reference sequence). V shed 5 bases and J shed 12 bases, with 14 bases lying between them. The length of the CDR3 is 12 residues. The CDR3 here is CASSGGARGQFF. CDR3 in DNA: TGTGCCAGCAGTGGAGGGGCGAGGGGGCAGTTCTTC.

CDR3 nucleotides: TGTGCCAGCAGCTTACCTAATGGACCCCTCCACTTT. As protein: CASSLPNGPLHF. The V and J genes are TRBV11-2 and TRBJ1-6; the D is unclear. The ends were cut back, 2 bases at V and 12 bases at J, with 8 bases in the middle. Germline V gene sequence: CDR1 SGHAT, CDR2 FQNNGV. The CDR3 length is 12 residues. The full variable domain, with the rest looked up from reference TRBV11-2 and TRBJ1-6, is EAGVAQSPRYKIIEKRQSVAFWCNPISGHATLYWYQQILGQGPKLLIQFQNNGVVDDSQLPKDRFSAERLKGVDSTLKIQPAKLEDSAVYLCASSLPNGPLHFGNGTRLTVT.

The chain has TRBV18 and TRBJ1-1; possibly TRBD1 for D (6 bases). Germline V lookup: CDR1 KGHSH, CDR2 LQKENI. CDR3 length: 14 residues. Trimming removed 1 base from V and 6 bases from J, with 12 bases in between. CDR3 bases: TGTGCCAGCTCACCACACAGGGTTGCGGCTGAAGCTTTCTTT. It is translated as CASSPHRVAAEAFF.

V gene TRBV3-1 (or the pseudogene TRBV3-2) combines with J gene TRBJ1-2; D gene ambiguous. Trimming removed 2 bases from V and 0 bases from J, with 16 bases in between. This CDR3 comprises 17 residues. From germline, CDR1 is LGHDT and CDR2 YNNKEL (reference sequence). The CDR3 loop reads CASSQSFATGTNYGYTF. CDR3 nucleotide sequence: TGTGCCAGCAGCCAAAGTTTCGCAACCGGGACTAACTATGGCTACACCTTC.

J is TRBJ1-1 and V is TRBV3-1 (or the pseudogene TRBV3-2); tentative D call: TRBD1 (5 bases). The CDR3 has 14 amino acids. Germline assignment: CDR1 LGHDT and CDR2 YNNKEL (reference sequence). The V gene lost 0 bases and the J gene lost 3 bases, with 8 bases spanning the gap. The CDR3 DNA is TGTGCCAGCAGCCAAGAGTTAGGGGACACTGAAGCTTTCTTT. Translating gives CASSQELGDTEAFF.

The gene calls are TRBV11-3 and TRBJ2-2, with D tentatively TRBD1 (5 bases). Per the germline V gene, CDR1 is SGHNT and CDR2 is YENEEA. V gave up 8 bases and J gave up 4 bases, with 14 bases separating them. The CDR3 extends over 14 amino acids. In DNA, the CDR3 is TGTGCCAGCCGGAAAGGGGCGGCCACCGGGGAGCTGTTTTTT. This sequence encodes CASRKGAATGELFF.

This sequence joins TRBV7-2 and TRBJ2-3; D remains unclear. Between the trimmed V and J ends, which lost 0 bases and 1 base, there was a span of 5 bases. Germline V lookup: CDR1 SGHTA, CDR2 FQGNSA. CDR3 length: 14 residues. CDR3: CASSLAPGTDTQYF. CDR3 in DNA: TGTGCCAGCAGCTTAGCGCCAGGCACAGATACGCAGTATTTT.

This chain joins TRBV3-1 (or the pseudogene TRBV3-2) and TRBJ2-3; TRBD1 matches 8 bases. There are 14 residues in the CDR3. Trimming cost V 4 bases and J 3 bases; bases outside gene matches: 3. CDR1 and CDR2 from the germline V gene are LGHDT and YNNKEL (reference sequence). Here the CDR3 DNA reads TGTGCCAGCAGCCCTTGGGACAGGACAGATACGCAGTATTTT. Protein sequence: CASSPWDRTDTQYF.

The chain uses TRBV6-6 and TRBJ1-3; maybe TRBD1 (5 bases). The V gene's germline CDR1 is MNHNY and CDR2 SVGAGI (reference sequence). This CDR3 is built from 14 residues. V was shortened by 4 bases and J by 1 base, with 8 bases between the two germline ends. CDR3 DNA: TGTGCCAGCAGTTTGGGGGGGTCTGGAAACACCATATATTTT. It specifies CASSLGGSGNTIYF.

V usage is TRBV18 and J usage is TRBJ2-3; TRBD1 is a possible D gene (6 bases). V lost 6 bases and J lost 7, with 23 bases in between. Germline CDR1 KGHSH, CDR2 LQKENI. The CDR3 runs 16 residues. The CDR3, as DNA: TGTGCCAGCTCGCCCCTCACAGGGATACTCTCGAATACGCAGTATTTT. Protein: CASSPLTGILSNTQYF.

The chain combines TRBV6-6 with TRBJ1-4; D not certain. Germline V gene lookup returns CDR1 MNHNY and CDR2 SVGAGI (reference sequence). V lost 2 bases to trimming and J lost 16 bases, with 11 bases between them. The CDR3 contains 11 residues. CDR3 bases: TGTGCCAGCAGTTACGGAGGATTACCGTTTTTT. It codes for CASSYGGLPFF.

The chain has TRBV6-5 and TRBJ2-1, with 10 bases lining up with TRBD2. The CDR3 consists of 15 residues. The germline CDR1 and CDR2 sequences are MNHEY and SVGAGI. After removal of 10 bases from V and 7 bases from J, the junction contained 13 bases not matched to a gene. CDR3 sequence (DNA): TGTGCCATAAAAAGATCTAGCGGGGGAGGGAATGAGCAGTTCTTC. The encoded protein is CAIKRSSGGGNEQFF.

The chain is built from TRBV21-1 and TRBJ1-5; the D call TRBD1 from the table was never checked on the DNA. TRBV21-1 is marked as a pseudogene. The CDR3 consists of 16 residues. CDR3 protein: CASSPGAQDSNQPQHF. The DNA of the CDR3 is TGTGCCAGCAGCCCTGGGGCCCAAGATAGCAATCAGCCCCAGCATTTT.

The chain couples TRBV4-1 to TRBJ1-1; TRBD1 might be the D (5 bases). This CDR3 is built from 14 residues. Germline CDR1 MGHRA, CDR2 YSYEKL. V was shortened by 8 bases and J by 6 bases, with 19 bases between the two germline ends. CDR3 sequence (DNA): TGCGCCAGCGGGGCCGGGCCCTGGGATCCTGAAGCTTTCTTT. Encoded protein: CASGAGPWDPEAFF.

In nucleotides, the CDR3 is TGTGCCAGCGATGACTGGGCAGATACGCAGTATTTT. Translating it yields CASDDWADTQYF. V gene TRBV6-5 combines with J gene TRBJ2-3; D remains unclear. CDR1 and CDR2 (germline): MNHEY, SVGAGI. The germline V and J ends were trimmed by 8 bases and 4 bases, with 10 bases remaining between them. This CDR3 has 12 amino acids.

This sequence joins TRBV5-1 and TRBJ1-3; perhaps TRBD1 as D (5 bases). V lost 5 bases to trimming and J lost 4 bases, with 22 bases between them. Germline V gene sequence: CDR1 SGHRS, CDR2 YFSETQ. The CDR3 extends over 17 amino acids. CDR3: CASSYSGGSFPGNTIYF. DNA for the CDR3: TGCGCCAGCAGTTACTCCGGGGGTTCTTTTCCGGGAAACACCATATATTTT.